This entry describes one T cell receptor beta chain. The antigen remains unidentified. This record belongs to a study of chemoradiotherapy in HPV16-positive cancers. Findings and caveats of the study: Better recurrence-free survival went with HPV-responsive T-cell expansion in HPV16-positive patients. Candidate HPV-specific clones and E7-related TCR motifs grew in tumor during treatment.

The CDR3 extends over 14 amino acids. The V gene's germline CDR1 is MDHEN and CDR2 SYDVKM. Unmatched junction bases numbered 5, after V lost 3 bases and J lost 4 bases. The protocol was immunoSEQ multiplex PCR, while the TCRdb copy is restricted to in-frame clones and leaves out a portion. The sample shows about 53,000 clones, 90% of them seen only once. The chain employs TRBV28 and TRBJ2-7; 8 bases match TRBD1. The sequence was obtained from a human donor with HPV-associated anogenital cancer. The material sequenced was blood, taken from a patient who underwent chemoradiotherapy. The CDR3 sequence: CASSLNRGWYEQYF. The CDR3 bases are TGTGCCAGCAGTTTGAACAGGGGGTGGTACGAGCAGTACTTC.